The 21 T cell receptor beta chains below were found in one sample sequenced in a study of T cell clonality in common variable immunodeficiency (dated by TCRdb to the mid-2010s). The library was obtained by the immunoSEQ multiplex PCR assay. Not all clones reach the TCRdb copy of this immuneACCESS table, which keeps in-frame sequences only. Checked studies attribute under half of the gap to unresolved V genes and leave the rest unexplained. This sample shows about 34,000 clones, and none of them turns up only once. The top ten constitute about 1% of the sample. The sequencing sample was made of peripheral blood mononuclear cells. All receptors derive from a person aged 18 to 69 in good health.

This clone was seen at least ten times. The CDR3 end lies 3 residues beyond the end of the read and is filled in from the germline J gene. The V and J genes are TRBV10-1 and TRBJ2-1, with a tentative D call TRBD1 (6 bases). The CDR3 spans 13 residues. CDR1 is WNHNN, CDR2 SYGVQD, per germline (reference sequence). V lost 5 bases and J 4 bases, leaving 9 bases between the germline ends. The CDR3 is CASSRDTYNEQFF. The part of the CDR3 DNA that was read is TGCGCCAGCAGTAGGGACACTTACAATGAG.

This clone was seen repeatedly, ten times or more. The read ends 3 residues before the CDR3 terminus; that terminus is restored from the germline J gene. This chain connects TRBV10-3 to TRBJ1-2; D gene unclear. From germline, CDR1 is ENHRY and CDR2 SYGVKD. The CDR3 has 14 residues. Trimming cost V 6 bases and J 2 bases, with 13 bases left between them. The sequenced CDR3 bases are TGTGCCATCAGCCCGGGTGTTTCGAACTATGGC. It yields the protein CAISPGVSNYG. The full CDR3 sequence reads CAISPGVSNYGYTF.

There are many counts of this clone. Sequencing ends 3 residues short of the CDR3 end; the germline J gene provides the rest. The rearrangement links TRBV6-1 to TRBJ1-1, with TRBD1 identical over 9 bases. Germline V gene data show CDR1 as MNHNS and CDR2 as SASEGT. The CDR3 spans 16 residues. J lost 5 bases, V lost 2 bases, and 9 bases had no gene match. This CDR3 is CASSELTTGGRTEAFF. Incomplete CDR3 DNA: TGTGCCAGCAGTGAACTGACGACAGGGGGAAGGACTGAA.

This clone has at least ten counts. The sequenced fragment ends 3 residues before the CDR3 boundary, so the rest is inferred from the germline J gene. The chain links TRBV5-6 to TRBJ2-2; D gene ambiguous. The CDR3 sequence is 14 residues long. Trimming shortened V by 2 bases and J by 0 bases, and 5 bases separated the two germline ends. Germline-derived CDR1 and CDR2 are SGHDT and YYEEEE. CDR3 bases read: TGTGCCAGCAGCTTTAGTCCGAACACCGGGGAG. Its protein product is CASSFSPNTGE. The whole CDR3 sequence is CASSFSPNTGELFF.

This clone was seen at least ten times. CDR3: CASSLGRWGVTQYF. The CDR3 bases that were read are TGTGCCAGCAGCTTGGGACGGTGGGGGGTGACC. The chain recombines TRBV5-6 with TRBJ2-5, with D possibly matching TRBD2 (6 bases). The CDR3 end lies 3 residues beyond the end of the read and is filled in from the germline J gene. With 0 bases removed from V and 7 bases from J, the gap between germline ends came to 13 bases. The CDR3 covers 14 residues. Per germline, CDR1 SGHDT and CDR2 YYEEEE.

This clone was picked up many times. The read comes to an end 3 residues before the CDR3 does, leaving the germline J gene to fill in the end. The rearrangement links TRBV19 to TRBJ2-7; a possible D gene is TRBD2 (7 bases). CDR1 and CDR2 from the germline V gene are LNHDA and SQIVND (reference sequence). The length of the CDR3 is 15 residues. V was clipped by 5 bases and J by 4 bases, with 18 bases between them. Here the CDR3 reads CASSWALGGPYEQYF. CDR3 bases read: TGTGCCAGTAGTTGGGCTTTGGGGGGGCCATACGAG.

This clone was picked up many times. The CDR3 end falls 3 residues outside the read, so it is completed with the germline J gene. The chain is built from TRBV6-2 or TRBV6-3 and TRBJ2-2; D possibly corresponds to TRBD2 (5 bases). In germline, CDR1 is MNHEY, CDR2 SVGEGT. The CDR3 is 13 amino acids. Partial CDR3 DNA: TGTGCCACCCGTATCACTAGTGCGATTGAG. Its protein is CATRITSAIE. From start to end, the CDR3 is CATRITSAIELFF.

This clone has ten or more counts. The read halts 3 residues ahead of the CDR3 end, with the missing end drawn from the germline J gene. J is TRBJ2-1 and V is TRBV6-2 or TRBV6-3, with TRBD2 as a possible D gene (6 bases). This CDR3 has 11 amino acids. The germline V gene has CDR1 MNHEY and CDR2 SVGEGT. V gave up 6 bases and J gave up 6 bases, with 6 bases separating them. The covered CDR3 bases are TGTGCCAGCAGGGGGGGCAATGAG. Its protein is CASRGGNE. The entire CDR3 protein is CASRGGNEQFF.

This clone was observed many times. The CDR3 extends 3 residues past the end of the read, so its final part is completed from the germline J gene. This chain joins TRBV20-1 and TRBJ1-5; D remains unclear. Germline lookup yields CDR1 DFQATT and CDR2 SNEGSKA (reference sequence). This CDR3 has 13 residues. V was trimmed by 1 base and J by 3 bases, leaving 7 bases between them. CDR3 DNA (partial): TGCAGTGCTAGAGGCGAACCCAATCAGCCC. Protein: CSARGEPNQP. The entire CDR3 reads CSARGEPNQPQHF.

This clone was seen many times. The read stops 3 residues short of the end of the CDR3; the missing end is completed from the germline J gene. The chain has TRBV5-1 and TRBJ2-1; D is possibly TRBD1 (7 bases). This CDR3 has 14 residues. Germline V gene lookup returns CDR1 SGHRS and CDR2 YFSETQ. V was shortened by 4 bases and J by 5 bases, with 13 bases between the two germline ends. The CDR3 DNA, read in part, is TGCGCCAGCAGCGCGGGACAGTCCAACAATGAG. Protein: CASSAGQSNNE. The whole CDR3 sequence is CASSAGQSNNEQFF.

This clone came up many times. The CDR3 end lies 3 residues beyond the end of the read and is filled in from the germline J gene. This chain links TRBV20-1 with TRBJ1-6, with D possibly being TRBD1 (5 bases). CDR1 DFQATT and CDR2 SNEGSKA come from the germline V gene (reference sequence). V was trimmed by 0 bases and J by 9 bases, leaving 15 bases between them. The CDR3 length is 15 residues. The CDR3 here is CSARDSWTPISPLHF. The covered CDR3 bases are TGCAGTGCTAGAGATTCATGGACACCAATTTCACCC.

The sample holds many counts of this clone. CDR3 DNA (partial): TGTGCCAGCAGTGGTGAGGGGAATCAGCCC. Residues: CASSGEGNQP. The CDR3 as a whole reads CASSGEGNQPQHF. The chain combines TRBV2 with TRBJ1-5, with D maybe TRBD1 (5 bases). The read is 3 residues too short to cover the CDR3 end, so that end is filled in from the germline J gene. CDR1 is SNHLY and CDR2 is FYNNEI in the germline V gene. V lost 4 bases, J lost 4 bases, and 8 bases lay in between. The CDR3 has 13 amino acids.

Many counts were recorded for this clone. The observed sequence ends 3 residues before the CDR3 terminus, with the missing tail filled in from the germline J gene. V gene TRBV7-2 combines with J gene TRBJ1-2, with D possibly being TRBD1 (5 bases). The germline V and J ends were trimmed by 1 base and 7 bases, with 16 bases remaining between them. In germline, CDR1 is SGHTA, CDR2 FQGNSA. The CDR3 runs 15 residues. The CDR3 spells CASSLGGPLRSGYTF. Incomplete CDR3 DNA: TGTGCCAGCAGCTTAGGGGGCCCGTTGAGGAGTGGC.

There are many counts of this clone. The missing CDR3 end, 3 residues past where the read stops, is filled in from the germline J gene. The chain links TRBV18 to TRBJ2-1, with 13 bases identical to TRBD2. V lost 3 bases, J lost 7 bases, and 6 bases stayed unmatched. The CDR3 has 16 amino acids. Germline loops: CDR1 KGHSH, CDR2 LQKENI. CDR3 amino acids: CASSPQLAGGRNEQFF. The CDR3 bases that were read are TGTGCCAGCTCACCCCAACTAGCGGGGGGGCGTAATGAG.

This clone has a count of ten or more. The DNA ends 3 residues before the CDR3 does, and the rest of the CDR3 is filled in from the germline J gene. The chain uses TRBV5-1 and TRBJ2-6; TRBD1 matches at 10 bases. The germline V gene encodes CDR1 SGHRS and CDR2 YFSETQ. V shed 4 bases, J shed 3 bases, and the junction held 10 bases outside the gene matches. There are 18 residues in the CDR3. CDR3 residues: CASSRAGTGESGANVLTF. The sequenced CDR3 bases are TGCGCCAGCAGCCGAGCGGGGACAGGGGAGAGTGGGGCCAACGTC.

This clone was observed at least ten times. The CDR3 end lies 3 residues beyond the end of the read and is filled in from the germline J gene. The rearrangement joins TRBV5-4 to TRBJ2-3; tentatively, D is TRBD2 (5 bases). V lost 2 bases, J lost 6 bases, and 10 bases lay in between. The CDR3 consists of 13 residues. CDR1 and CDR2 (germline): SGHNT, YYREEE (reference sequence). CDR3 loop: CASSFRGRDTQYF. The sequenced CDR3 bases are TGTGCCAGCAGCTTCCGGGGAAGGGATACG.

This clone was found many times. The observed sequence ends 3 residues before the CDR3 terminus, with the missing tail filled in from the germline J gene. V and J are TRBV29-1 and TRBJ2-5; 14 bases map to TRBD2. The germline V gene encodes CDR1 SQVTM and CDR2 ANQGSEA. CDR3 length: 16 residues. Trimming removed 4 bases from V and 1 base from J; junction bases left unmatched: 5. CDR3 DNA (partial): TGCAGCGTTGGACTAGCGGGAGGGGTATTCCAAGAGACC. Its translation is CSVGLAGGVFQET. The CDR3 in full is CSVGLAGGVFQETQYF.

In its sample, this clone was seen many times. The CDR3 is cut off 3 residues early in the read; its end comes from the germline J gene. V is TRBV2 and J is TRBJ1-2; D gene ambiguous. The CDR3 totals 14 residues. The germline CDR1 and CDR2 sequences are SNHLY and FYNNEI. The DNA read from the CDR3 is TGTGCCAGCAGTATAACGGCCTCCTTCGGGGGC. As protein: CASSITASFGG. The whole CDR3 region reads CASSITASFGGYTF.

There are many counts of this clone. The read ends 3 residues before the CDR3 terminus; that terminus is restored from the germline J gene. V gene TRBV30 combines with J gene TRBJ2-3; D uncertain. The CDR3 runs 11 residues. CDR1 and CDR2 (germline): GTSNPN, SVGIG (reference sequence). The V end was cut by 1 base, the J end by 4 bases, with 3 bases between. CDR3 in amino acids: CAWSAADTQYF. The part of the CDR3 DNA that was read is TGTGCCTGGAGTGCGGCAGATACG.

This clone has ten or more counts. The read terminates 3 residues before the CDR3 end, so the remaining end is supplied by the germline J gene. The chain uses TRBV30 and TRBJ2-7, with D unresolved. The CDR3 length is 12 residues. The V end lost 1 base, the J end lost 4 bases, and 8 bases lay between the germline ends. Germline CDR1 GTSNPN, CDR2 SVGIG (reference sequence). CDR3 DNA (partial): TGTGCCTGGAGTGGTATCGGGTACGAG. Encoded protein: CAWSGIGYE. The CDR3 as a whole reads CAWSGIGYEQYF.

This clone was detected a few times. Sequencing ends 3 residues short of the CDR3 end; the germline J gene provides the rest. J is TRBJ2-2 and V is TRBV6-4; D could derive from TRBD1 or TRBD2 (5 bases each). Germline CDR1 is MRHNA and CDR2 is SNTAGT. V dropped 4 bases and J dropped 5 bases, with 8 bases sitting between them. This CDR3 spans 13 amino acids. The DNA read from the CDR3 is TGTGCCAGCAGTGGAGGGGAAACCGGGGAG. It specifies CASSGGETGE. The full CDR3 protein reads CASSGGETGELFF.